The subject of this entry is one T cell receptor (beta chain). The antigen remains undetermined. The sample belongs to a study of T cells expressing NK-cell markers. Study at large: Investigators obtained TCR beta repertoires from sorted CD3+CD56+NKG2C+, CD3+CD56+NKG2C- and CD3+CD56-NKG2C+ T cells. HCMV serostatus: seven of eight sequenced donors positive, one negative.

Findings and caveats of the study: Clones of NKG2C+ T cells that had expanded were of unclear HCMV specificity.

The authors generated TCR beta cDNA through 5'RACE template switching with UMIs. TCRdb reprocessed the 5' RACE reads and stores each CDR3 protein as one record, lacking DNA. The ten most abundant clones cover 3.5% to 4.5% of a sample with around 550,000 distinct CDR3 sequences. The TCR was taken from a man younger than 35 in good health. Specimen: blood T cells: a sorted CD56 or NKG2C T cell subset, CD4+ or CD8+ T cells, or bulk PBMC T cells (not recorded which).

This chain's CDR3 is CASSPGQGSLQPQHF. The genes are TRBV2 and TRBJ1-5; TCRdb indicates TRBD1, and absent DNA this call remains unverified. Germline lookup yields CDR1 SNHLY and CDR2 FYNNEI. The length of the CDR3 is 15 residues.